A single count supports the clone carrying this T cell receptor beta chain. The antigen is unknown. Specimens retained roughly 0.9-11 million cryopreserved PBMC preceding DNA extraction. The data stem from a study of long-term antiretroviral therapy in people with HIV. Looked up from germline, CDR1 is SGHVS and CDR2 is FQNEAQ. Trimming removed 5 bases at V and 5 bases at J, with 10 bases between. The CDR3 length is 13 residues. Study-wide points: When set beside controls, HIV repertoires had CDR3 length ranges that were narrower. Clonal populations expanded prior to ART predominated within the repertoire at all time points. In samples taken after ART, diversity increased but remained below transplant donor control levels.

With survey level as its setting, the immunoSEQ assay was v3.0. Assay used: immunoSEQ multiplex PCR; TCRdb lists only in-frame clones, some missing. The sample has 20,000 to 25,000 clones, around 81% seen once. V usage is TRBV7-8 and J usage is TRBJ1-5; D is unclear. The TCR sequence derives from a man younger than 30 with HIV. Sequenced material: unsorted PBMCs, taken about 4 years after starting antiretroviral therapy. The CDR3, as DNA: TGTGCCAGCAGCCTCGGGAGGGATCAGCCCCAGCATTTT. Translation gives CASSLGRDQPQHF. The whole variable domain, filled in from reference TRBV7-8 and TRBJ1-5, reads GAGVSQSPRYKVAKRGQDVALRCDPISGHVSLFWYQQALGQGPEFLTYFQNEAQLDKSGLPSDRFFAERPEGSVSTLKIQRTQQEDSAVYLCASSLGRDQPQHFGDGTRLSIL.